This entry lists 6 T cell receptor beta chains sequenced from one sample in a study of chemoradiotherapy in HPV16-positive cancers. This table comes from immunoSEQ multiplex PCR, and its TCRdb copy is limited to in-frame clones, with some not included. Here the sample spans tens of thousands of clones, approximately 88% being singletons. The material sequenced was blood, taken from a patient who underwent chemoradiotherapy. Source of these receptors: a human donor with HPV-associated anogenital cancer.

This clone is a singleton in its sample. The V gene is TRBV5-1, the J gene TRBJ1-1; D remains unclear. The germline gives CDR1 SGHRS, CDR2 YFSETQ. V gave up 0 bases and J gave up 2 bases, with 14 bases separating them. CDR3 size: 16 residues. The CDR3 is CASSLVANGFNTEAFF. CDR3 DNA sequence: TGCGCCAGCAGCTTGGTGGCCAACGGCTTTAACACTGAAGCTTTCTTT.

This rearrangement joins TRBV7-8 to TRBJ2-5; the match to TRBD1 covers 9 bases. V gave up 1 base and J gave up 3 bases; unmatched junction bases: 9. This CDR3 is built from 17 residues. Per the germline V gene, CDR1 is SGHVS and CDR2 is FQNEAQ. Here the CDR3 DNA reads TGTGCCAGCAGCTTAGAGGACAGGGGAAATAAAGAAGAGACCCAGTACTTC. Translated, it gives CASSLEDRGNKEETQYF. The complete variable domain, with remaining parts taken from reference TRBV7-8 and TRBJ2-5, reads GAGVSQSPRYKVAKRGQDVALRCDPISGHVSLFWYQQALGQGPEFLTYFQNEAQLDKSGLPSDRFFAERPEGSVSTLKIQRTQQEDSAVYLCASSLEDRGNKEETQYFGPGTRLLVL.

The chain links TRBV11-1 to TRBJ2-1; 8 positions match TRBD1. The germline V gene encodes CDR1 SGHAT and CDR2 FQDESV (reference sequence). The length of the CDR3 is 12 residues. The junction had 2 bases not matched to a gene; V was cut back by 4 bases and J by 9 bases. The CDR3 protein is CASSSDRGEQFF. CDR3 nucleotide sequence: TGTGCCAGCAGCTCTGACAGGGGTGAGCAGTTCTTC.

This chain uses TRBV5-6 with TRBJ2-1; 12 nucleotides match TRBD2. Per germline, CDR1 SGHDT and CDR2 YYEEEE. The CDR3 sequence is 15 residues long. J was trimmed by 10 bases and V by 4 bases; bases with no gene match: 9. The DNA of the CDR3 is TGTGCCAGCAGCCGGCCGGGACTAGCGGGTTGGGAGCAGTTCTTC. Amino acid sequence: CASSRPGLAGWEQFF.

This chain links TRBV2 with TRBJ2-7; D is unclear. Deletions cut 6 bases from V and 4 bases from J, with 10 bases between. CDR1 and CDR2 (germline): SNHLY, FYNNEI. The CDR3 is 12 residues long. The CDR3 nucleotides are TGTGCCAGCAGGGCGCCGGCTTACGAGCAGTACTTC. This gives the protein CASRAPAYEQYF.

The J gene is TRBJ1-1, the V gene TRBV2; possible D gene TRBD1, 6 bases. The germline CDR1 and CDR2 sequences are SNHLY and FYNNEI. V was pared by 9 bases and J by 4 bases, with 18 bases between. The CDR3 runs to 14 residues. CDR3 in DNA: TGTGCCAGTAAAGGACAGTACATGAGCACTGAAGCTTTCTTT. Its translation: CASKGQYMSTEAFF.